The TCR beta chain described here comes from a study of blood T cell repertoires in COVID-19. On the study more broadly: The analysed material was cDNA or gDNA that came from T cells, B-cell-depleted T cells, or PBMCs.

Authors' methods: Reference gene primer amplification in the assay estimated nucleated cell counts. This table comes from immunoSEQ multiplex PCR, and its TCRdb copy is limited to in-frame clones, with some not included. D and trimming come from the DNA, and the V and J calls and clone size come from that table. Here the sample spans about 260,000 clones, around 84% being singletons. The V gene end was trimmed by 5 bases and the J gene end by 2 bases; junction bases not matched to a gene: 7. The germline gives CDR1 LGHDT, CDR2 YNNKEL (reference sequence). The CDR3 consists of 17 residues. Sequencing used peripheral blood. The TCR sequence derives from a man aged 60 to 69 with acute or convalescent COVID-19. The J gene is TRBJ2-3, the V gene TRBV3-1 (or the pseudogene TRBV3-2); 13 bases are a match to TRBD2. CDR3 DNA: TGTGCCAGCAGCGCTTGGACTAGCGGGGGAATCACAGATACGCAGTATTTT. Its protein product is CASSAWTSGGITDTQYF.